Presented here are 7 T cell receptor beta chains from one specimen sequenced in a study of T cell responses to AZD1222 COVID-19 vaccine. The protocol was immunoSEQ multiplex PCR, while the TCRdb copy is restricted to in-frame clones and leaves out a portion. In the table there are roughly 53,000 clones, more than 70% of which are singletons. The sequencing here drew on peripheral blood, taken on day 0 of MenACWY control vaccination. The receptors originated from an adult in good health.

The J gene is TRBJ2-6, the V gene TRBV30; TRBD1 agrees at 8 bases. Per the germline V gene, CDR1 is GTSNPN and CDR2 is SVGIG (reference sequence). With V trimmed by 4 bases and J by 0 bases, 11 bases remained unmatched. This CDR3 has 18 amino acids. The CDR3 DNA reads TGTGCCTGGACCATCAGGGGGCTTACGAGCTCTGGGGCCAACGTCCTGACTTTC. Translated: CAWTIRGLTSSGANVLTF.

As DNA, the CDR3 is TGCGCCAGCAGCTTATTTAGGGAGACCCAGTACTTC. Its translation: CASSLFRETQYF. J is TRBJ2-5 and V is TRBV5-1; D remains ambiguous. Germline-derived CDR1 and CDR2 are SGHRS and YFSETQ. The CDR3 sequence is 12 residues long. The germline V and J ends were trimmed by 2 bases and 5 bases, with 7 bases remaining between them.

V usage is TRBV18 and J usage is TRBJ1-5, with a weak D call TRBD1 (5 bases). Germline lookup yields CDR1 KGHSH and CDR2 LQKENI. The germline V and J ends were trimmed by 2 bases and 2 bases, with 10 bases remaining between them. This CDR3 comprises 15 residues. CDR3 in amino acids: CASSPGAGGNQPQHF. The CDR3 bases are TGTGCCAGCTCACCAGGGGCGGGTGGCAATCAGCCCCAGCATTTT.

This chain links TRBV6-6 with TRBJ2-7; 9 bases are shared with TRBD1. V gave up 6 bases and J gave up 4 bases; unmatched junction bases: 10. In germline, CDR1 is MNHNY, CDR2 SVGAGI (reference sequence). The CDR3 spans 15 residues. This CDR3 reads CASSRLTGGGYEQYF. The CDR3 nucleotides are TGTGCCAGCAGCCGACTGACAGGGGGAGGTTACGAGCAGTACTTC.

The chain has TRBV28 and TRBJ1-2, with D maybe TRBD1 (5 bases). V was clipped by 3 bases and J by 7 bases, with 21 bases between them. From germline, CDR1 is MDHEN and CDR2 SYDVKM. The CDR3 has 16 amino acids. The CDR3 bases are TGTGCCAGCAGTTTGGGGGGAGCCCTCGGAAGTAGTGGCTACACCTTC. Its translation: CASSLGGALGSSGYTF.

This chain joins TRBV25-1 and TRBJ2-1; TRBD1 matches at 9 bases. The CDR3 contains 15 residues. J lost 3 bases, V lost 2 bases, and 2 bases had no gene match. The V gene's germline CDR1 is MGHDK and CDR2 SYGVNS. In DNA, the CDR3 is TGTGCCAGCAGTGAAACAGGGGGCGTCTACAATGAGCAGTTCTTC. Its protein product is CASSETGGVYNEQFF.

This rearrangement joins TRBV10-2 to TRBJ2-7; maybe TRBD2 (5 bases). The germline V gene encodes CDR1 WSHSY and CDR2 SAAADI. The CDR3 is 12 amino acids. Deletions cut 4 bases from V and 6 bases from J, with 10 bases between. The CDR3 DNA sequence: TGCGCCAGCAGTGTCCGAGCGGCCGAGCAGTACTTC. It specifies CASSVRAAEQYF.